The 14 T cell receptor beta chains in this list originate from one sample, sequenced in a study of blood T cell repertoires in COVID-19. Using immunoSEQ multiplex PCR, the repertoire was profiled, and TCRdb retains in-frame clones only, with some absent. The sample has about 260,000 clones; roughly four fifths are singletons. Sequenced: PBMCs or T cells enriched from blood (not recorded which). Source of these receptors: a man aged 25-40 years with acute COVID-19.

This clone was seen only once. The chain joins TRBV6-5 to TRBJ1-1, with TRBD1 identical over 8 bases. V trimming: 0 bases; J trimming: 3 bases; junction bases outside the gene matches: 6. In germline, CDR1 is MNHEY, CDR2 SVGAGI. CDR3 length: 16 residues. CDR3 region: CASSYSGQATDTEAFF. DNA for the CDR3: TGTGCCAGCAGTTACTCGGGACAGGCAACGGACACTGAAGCTTTCTTT.

This clone was counted at least ten times. The rearrangement uses TRBV28 and TRBJ1-3; D might be TRBD1 (6 bases). The CDR3 contains 14 residues. Germline V gene lookup returns CDR1 MDHEN and CDR2 SYDVKM. V lost 7 bases and J lost 8, with 18 bases in between. This CDR3 reads CASNTGWSGDTIYF. The CDR3 DNA reads TGTGCCAGCAACACAGGGTGGAGTGGGGACACCATATATTTT.

The chain is built from TRBV7-9 and TRBJ2-7; maybe TRBD2 (6 bases). Germline CDR1 reads SEHNR; CDR2 reads FQNEAQ (reference sequence). CDR3 size: 14 residues. Trimming shortened V by 2 bases and J by 5 bases, and 13 bases separated the two germline ends. The CDR3 DNA sequence: TGTGCCAGCAGCTTATTGTGGGGCGGGGACGAGCAGTACGTC. Its translation is CASSLLWGGDEQYV.

The V call is TRBV5-6, the J call TRBJ2-7, with D hard to call. The V end was cut by 0 bases, the J end by 5 bases, with 12 bases between. In germline, CDR1 is SGHDT, CDR2 YYEEEE. This CDR3 has 14 residues. The DNA of the CDR3 is TGTGCCAGCAGCTTGGGGAGAGCTTCCAACGAGCAGTACGTC. It translates to CASSLGRASNEQYV.

This clone was counted only a few times. The chain couples TRBV6-5 to TRBJ2-5; 8 bases fit TRBD2. V shed 2 bases and J 7 bases; nucleotides not matched to a gene: 6. Per the germline V gene, CDR1 is MNHEY and CDR2 is SVGAGI. There are 14 residues in the CDR3. CDR3 DNA sequence: TGTGCCAGCAGTTACCCCGCAACTAGCGGGACCCAGTACTTC. This encodes CASSYPATSGTQYF.

This rearrangement joins TRBV24-1 to TRBJ2-3; tentative D call: TRBD2 (6 bases). This CDR3 is 14 amino acids long. Germline lookup yields CDR1 KGHDR and CDR2 SFDVKD. V was pared by 11 bases and J by 1 base, with 15 bases between. The CDR3: CAIKSGLRTDTQYF. The CDR3 nucleotides are TGTGCCATCAAATCGGGACTCCGCACAGATACGCAGTATTTT.

The chain couples TRBV5-1 to TRBJ2-7, with D possibly matching TRBD2 (6 bases). The length of the CDR3 is 16 residues. Germline assignment: CDR1 SGHRS and CDR2 YFSETQ. Trimming removed 0 bases from V and 2 bases from J, with 15 bases in between. CDR3 in DNA: TGCGCCAGCAGCTTGGGGTCAGGCGGGGAGCCCTACGAGCAGTACGTC. Translating gives CASSLGSGGEPYEQYV.

This chain connects TRBV6-4 to TRBJ2-6, with a tentative D call TRBD2 (5 bases). The CDR3 runs to 16 residues. V lost 0 bases, J lost 0 bases, and 6 bases lay in between. CDR1 and CDR2 (germline): MRHNA, SNTAGT. CDR3 region: CASSDSSGSGANVLTF. The CDR3 coding sequence is TGTGCCAGCAGTGACTCGAGCGGCTCTGGGGCCAACGTCCTGACTTTC.

The V gene is TRBV29-1, the J gene TRBJ2-1, with D maybe TRBD2 (6 bases). V shed 5 bases and J shed 0 bases, with 11 bases lying between them. CDR1 and CDR2 (germline): SQVTM, ANQGSEA. The CDR3 length is 14 residues. In DNA form, the CDR3 reads TGCAGCGTTCGGAGGGACGGCTCCTACAATGAGCAGTTCTTC. Translated: CSVRRDGSYNEQFF.

This clone appeared a few times. The chain couples TRBV7-2 to TRBJ2-1; 9 bases align to TRBD1. V lost 6 bases and J lost 4; bases outside the gene matches: 7. Germline CDR1 and CDR2: SGHTA and FQGNSA. The CDR3 runs to 15 residues. CDR3 in amino acids: CASRFTGGAYNEQFF. The CDR3 coding sequence is TGTGCCAGCAGATTTACAGGGGGCGCTTACAATGAGCAGTTCTTC.

The count of this clone is one. V gene TRBV7-2 combines with J gene TRBJ2-3, with D maybe TRBD2 (5 bases). CDR3 size: 14 residues. Germline CDR1 and CDR2: SGHTA and FQGNSA. Trimming shortened V by 0 bases and J by 4 bases, and 8 bases separated the two germline ends. CDR3 bases: TGTGCCAGCAGCTTAGCGGGAGTGCCAGATACGCAGTATTTT. This sequence encodes CASSLAGVPDTQYF.

The rearrangement joins TRBV5-1 to TRBJ2-5; D remains unclear. Germline loops: CDR1 SGHRS, CDR2 YFSETQ. CDR3 size: 14 residues. With 1 base removed from V and 1 base from J, the gap between germline ends came to 8 bases. CDR3 residues: CASSLIPGQETQYF. The CDR3 region has the DNA TGCGCCAGCAGCTTGATTCCGGGCCAAGAGACCCAGTACTTC.

The rearrangement joins TRBV6-2 or TRBV6-3 to TRBJ2-7; 11 bases align to TRBD1. The germline CDR1 and CDR2 sequences are MNHEY and SVGEGT. J gave up 2 bases and V 4 bases, and 4 bases lay outside the gene matches. The CDR3 is 15 residues long. CDR3 protein: CASSSGTGGPYEQYV. CDR3 DNA sequence: TGTGCCAGCAGTTCCGGGACAGGGGGTCCCTACGAGCAGTACGTC.

The chain carries TRBV4-3 and TRBJ2-3, with TRBD2 matching 8 bases. The trim removed 1 base at V and 13 bases at J, leaving 7 bases unmatched. Germline V gene lookup returns CDR1 LGHNA and CDR2 YSLEER. CDR3 length: 13 residues. The CDR3 DNA sequence: TGCGCCAGCAGCCAAGCTGGACTAGCCCCGGAGTATTTT. This encodes CASSQAGLAPEYF.